This TCR beta chain was observed in a study of vaccination effects on CD4 cells after COVID-19. Study observations and caveats: In the late period after vaccination, infection- and vaccine-induced clones contracted markedly. Only a single clone (1 of 255 vaccine-induced clones in healthy vaccinees) cross-reacted with common cold coronaviruses.

Germline V gives CDR1 SGHDT, CDR2 YYEEEE. Trimming at V came to 0 bases and at J to 5 bases, leaving 7 bases not matched to a gene. The CDR3 has 16 amino acids. Expansion with viral peptide pools was applied to antigen-specific CD4+ T cells by the ViraFEST assay prior to sequencing. Isolation of CD4+ T cells took place after approximately ten days of culture. Two-dose vaccination with either BNT162b2 or mRNA-1273 was given to the participants. Researchers swapped half the medium for IL-2 medium on both days 3 and 7. Data came from immunoSEQ multiplex PCR; TCRdb stores just in-frame clones and leaves some out. The sample carries 20,000 to 25,000 clones, roughly 76% recorded once. Of note for this clone: Antigen specificity is unknown.

The receptor's source is a human donor who received a COVID-19 vaccine. Some clones in this sample may be carry-over from other donors' samples. This specimen was CD4+ T cells from PBMCs cultured with SARS-CoV-2 spike peptides, taken after COVID-19 vaccination. V gene TRBV5-6 combines with J gene TRBJ2-5; 10 nucleotides line up with TRBD2. CDR3 in amino acids: CASSLGPGLALETQYF. The CDR3 DNA sequence: TGTGCCAGCAGCTTGGGACCGGGACTAGCGTTGGAGACCCAGTACTTC.